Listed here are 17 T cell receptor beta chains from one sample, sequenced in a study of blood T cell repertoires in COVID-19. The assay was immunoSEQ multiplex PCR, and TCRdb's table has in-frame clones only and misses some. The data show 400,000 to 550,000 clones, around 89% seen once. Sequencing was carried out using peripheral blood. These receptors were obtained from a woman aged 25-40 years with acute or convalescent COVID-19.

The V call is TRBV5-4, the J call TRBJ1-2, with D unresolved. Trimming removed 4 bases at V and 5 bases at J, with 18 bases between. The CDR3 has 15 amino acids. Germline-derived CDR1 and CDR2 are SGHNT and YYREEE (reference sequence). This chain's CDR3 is CASSPTQAGRYGYTF. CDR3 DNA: TGTGCCAGCAGCCCTACCCAGGCAGGCAGGTATGGCTACACCTTC.

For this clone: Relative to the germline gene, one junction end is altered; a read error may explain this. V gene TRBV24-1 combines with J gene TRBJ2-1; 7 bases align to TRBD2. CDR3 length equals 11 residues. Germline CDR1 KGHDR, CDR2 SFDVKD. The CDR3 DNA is TGTGCCACCAGTGATTCGGGACTACGGGTCTTC. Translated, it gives CATSDSGLRVF.

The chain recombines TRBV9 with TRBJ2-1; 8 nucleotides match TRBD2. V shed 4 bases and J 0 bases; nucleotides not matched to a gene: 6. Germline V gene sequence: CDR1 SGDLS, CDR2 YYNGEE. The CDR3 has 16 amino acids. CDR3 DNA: TGTGCCAGCAGCCCCATAGCGGGGAGCTCCTACAATGAGCAGTTCTTC. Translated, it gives CASSPIAGSSYNEQFF.

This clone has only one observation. The CDR3 sequence: CASSPGQGSRNEQFF. The CDR3, as DNA: TGTGCCAGCAGCCCCGGACAGGGCAGTCGGAATGAGCAGTTCTTC. This sequence joins TRBV2 and TRBJ2-1, with 8 bases identical to TRBD1. Germline CDR1 is SNHLY and CDR2 is FYNNEI. The V and J ends lost 6 bases and 7 bases, in that order; junction bases with no gene match: 11. The length of the CDR3 is 15 residues. Full variable domain (remainder filled in from reference TRBV2 and TRBJ2-1): EPEVTQTPSHQVTQMGQEVILRCVPISNHLYFYWYRQILGQKVEFLVSFYNNEISEKSEIFDDQFSVERPDGSNFTLKIRSTKLEDSAMYFCASSPGQGSRNEQFFGPGTRLTVL.

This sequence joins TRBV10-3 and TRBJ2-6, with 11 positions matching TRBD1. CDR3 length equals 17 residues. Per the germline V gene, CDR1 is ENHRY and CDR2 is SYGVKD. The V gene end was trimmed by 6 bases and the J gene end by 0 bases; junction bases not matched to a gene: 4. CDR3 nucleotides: TGTGCCATCAGGGCCGGGACAGGGGGCTCTGGGGCCAACGTCCTGACTTTC. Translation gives CAIRAGTGGSGANVLTF.

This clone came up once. CDR3 in DNA: TGTGCCAGCAGCGTAGCTGCGGGGGATGTGGGCAATGAGCAGTTCTTC. It translates to CASSVAAGDVGNEQFF. V and J are TRBV9 and TRBJ2-1; 7 nucleotides align to TRBD2. The CDR3 has 16 amino acids. J gave up 6 bases and V 0 bases, and 9 bases lay outside the gene matches. Germline V gives CDR1 SGDLS, CDR2 YYNGEE.

The CDR3: CASSEAGGVGQPQHF. CDR3 sequence (DNA): TGTGCCAGCAGTGAAGCGGGGGGAGTAGGTCAGCCCCAGCATTTT. The chain links TRBV6-1 to TRBJ1-5, with D possibly TRBD1 on 5 matching bases. The CDR3 length is 15 residues. CDR1 MNHNS and CDR2 SASEGT come from the germline V gene. Trimming cost V 0 bases and J 6 bases, with 12 bases left between them.

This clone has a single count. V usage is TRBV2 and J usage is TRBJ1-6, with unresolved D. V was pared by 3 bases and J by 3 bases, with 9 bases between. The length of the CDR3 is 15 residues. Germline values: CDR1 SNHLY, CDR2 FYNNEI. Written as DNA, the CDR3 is TGTGCCAGCAGTGACAGGAACCACTATAATTCACCCCTCCACTTT. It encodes CASSDRNHYNSPLHF.

CDR3: CASSTKRGTEAFF. CDR3 DNA sequence: TGTGCCAGTAGTACCAAAAGAGGCACTGAAGCTTTCTTT. This rearrangement joins TRBV19 to TRBJ1-1, with D hard to call. The CDR3 is made up of 13 amino acids. The germline V gene has CDR1 LNHDA and CDR2 SQIVND (reference sequence). V was cut by 4 bases and J by 4 bases, with 10 bases left in between.

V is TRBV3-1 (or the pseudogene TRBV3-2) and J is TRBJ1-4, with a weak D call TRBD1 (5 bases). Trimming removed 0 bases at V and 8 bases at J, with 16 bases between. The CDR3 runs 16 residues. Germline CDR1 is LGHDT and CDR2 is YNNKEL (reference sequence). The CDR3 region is CASSQEGGQRGEKLFF. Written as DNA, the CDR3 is TGTGCCAGCAGCCAAGAAGGAGGGCAGCGGGGGGAAAAACTGTTTTTT.

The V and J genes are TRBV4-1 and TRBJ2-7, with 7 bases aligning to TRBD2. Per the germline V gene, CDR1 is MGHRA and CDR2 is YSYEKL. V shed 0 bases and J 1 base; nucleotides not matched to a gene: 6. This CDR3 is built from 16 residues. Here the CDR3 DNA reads TGCGCCAGCAGCCAAGATCCTCCTAGCGGATCCTACGAGCAGTACTTC. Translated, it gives CASSQDPPSGSYEQYF.

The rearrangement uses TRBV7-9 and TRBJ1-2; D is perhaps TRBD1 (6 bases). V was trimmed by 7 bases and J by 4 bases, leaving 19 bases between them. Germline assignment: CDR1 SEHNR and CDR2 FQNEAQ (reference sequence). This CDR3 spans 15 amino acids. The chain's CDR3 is CASNSAGGQIYGYTF. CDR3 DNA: TGTGCCAGCAACTCAGCTGGCGGACAGATCTATGGCTACACCTTC. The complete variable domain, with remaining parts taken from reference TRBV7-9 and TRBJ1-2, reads DTGVSQNPRHKITKRGQNVTFRCDPISEHNRLYWYRQTLGQGPEFLTYFQNEAQLEKSRLLSDRFSAERPKGSFSTLEIQRTEQGDSAMYLCASNSAGGQIYGYTFGSGTRLTVV.

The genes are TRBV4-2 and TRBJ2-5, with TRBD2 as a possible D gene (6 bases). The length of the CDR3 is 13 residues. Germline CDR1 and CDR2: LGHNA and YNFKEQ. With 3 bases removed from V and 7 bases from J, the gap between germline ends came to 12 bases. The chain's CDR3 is CASSQYLGGTQYF. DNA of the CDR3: TGTGCCAGCAGCCAGTACTTGGGGGGGACCCAGTACTTC.

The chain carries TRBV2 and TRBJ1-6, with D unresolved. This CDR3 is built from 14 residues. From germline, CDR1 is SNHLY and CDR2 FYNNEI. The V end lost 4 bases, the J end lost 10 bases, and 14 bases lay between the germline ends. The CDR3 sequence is CASSGRAGGSPLHF. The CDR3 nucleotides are TGTGCCAGCAGTGGACGGGCAGGAGGATCACCCCTCCACTTT.

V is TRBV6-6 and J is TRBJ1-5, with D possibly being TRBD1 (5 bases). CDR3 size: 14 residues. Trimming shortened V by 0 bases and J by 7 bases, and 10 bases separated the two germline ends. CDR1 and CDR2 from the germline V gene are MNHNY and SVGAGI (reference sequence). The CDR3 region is CASSYSGTGQPQHF. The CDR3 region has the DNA TGTGCCAGCAGTTACTCAGGGACTGGACAGCCCCAGCATTTT.

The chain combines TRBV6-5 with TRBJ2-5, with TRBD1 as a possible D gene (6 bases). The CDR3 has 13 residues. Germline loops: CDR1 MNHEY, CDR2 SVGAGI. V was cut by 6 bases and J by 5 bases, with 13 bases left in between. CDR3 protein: CASSKQGWETQYF. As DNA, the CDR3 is TGTGCCAGCAGCAAACAGGGTTGGGAGACCCAGTACTTC.

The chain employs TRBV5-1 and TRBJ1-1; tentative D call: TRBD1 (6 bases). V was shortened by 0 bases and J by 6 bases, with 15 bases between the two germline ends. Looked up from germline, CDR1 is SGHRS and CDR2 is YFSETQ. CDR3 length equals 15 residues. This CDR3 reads CASSLDRAGGAEAFF. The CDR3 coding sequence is TGCGCCAGCAGCTTGGATCGGGCTGGGGGCGCTGAAGCTTTCTTT.